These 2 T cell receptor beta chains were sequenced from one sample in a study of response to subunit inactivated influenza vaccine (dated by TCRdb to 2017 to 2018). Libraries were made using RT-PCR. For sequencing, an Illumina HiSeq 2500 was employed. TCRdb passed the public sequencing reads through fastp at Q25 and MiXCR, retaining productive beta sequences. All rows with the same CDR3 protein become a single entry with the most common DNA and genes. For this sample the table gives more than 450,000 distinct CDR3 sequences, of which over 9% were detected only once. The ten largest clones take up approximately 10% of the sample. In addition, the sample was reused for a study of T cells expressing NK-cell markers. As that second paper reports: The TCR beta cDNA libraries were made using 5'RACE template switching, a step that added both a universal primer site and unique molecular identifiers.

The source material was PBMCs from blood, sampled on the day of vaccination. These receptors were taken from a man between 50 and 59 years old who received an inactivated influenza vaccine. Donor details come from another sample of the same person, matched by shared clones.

The CDR3 loop is CASSPPSGRGDEQFF. The CDR3 nucleotides read TGTGCCAGCTCACCACCTAGTGGGAGGGGTGATGAGCAGTTCTTC. V usage is TRBV18 and J usage is TRBJ2-1; 7 positions agree with TRBD2. Losses at the gene ends were 0 bases for V and 8 bases for J; bases not matched to a gene: 7. Germline assignment: CDR1 KGHSH and CDR2 LQKENI. This CDR3 region has 15 residues.

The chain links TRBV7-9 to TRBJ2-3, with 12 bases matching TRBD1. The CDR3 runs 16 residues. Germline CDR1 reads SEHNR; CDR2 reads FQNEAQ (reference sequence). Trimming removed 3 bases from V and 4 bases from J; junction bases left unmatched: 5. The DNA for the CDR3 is TGTGCCAGCAGCTTGGGGACAGGGGGCTTATCAGATACGCAGTATTTT. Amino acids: CASSLGTGGLSDTQYF.